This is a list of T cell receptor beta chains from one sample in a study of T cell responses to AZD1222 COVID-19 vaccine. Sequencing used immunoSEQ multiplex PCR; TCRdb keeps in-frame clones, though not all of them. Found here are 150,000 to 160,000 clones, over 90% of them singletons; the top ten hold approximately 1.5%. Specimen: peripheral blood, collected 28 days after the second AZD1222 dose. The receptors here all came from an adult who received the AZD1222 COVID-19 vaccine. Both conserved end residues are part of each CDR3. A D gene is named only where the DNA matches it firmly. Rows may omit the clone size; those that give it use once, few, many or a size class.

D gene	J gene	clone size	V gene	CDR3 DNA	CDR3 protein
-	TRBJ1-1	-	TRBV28	TGTGCCAGCAGTTTATGGGTGTCTGAAGCTTTCTTT	CASSLWVSEAFF
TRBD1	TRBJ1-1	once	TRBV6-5	TGTGCCAGCAGTTACATGACAGGGTTGAACACTGAAGCTTTCTTT	CASSYMTGLNTEAFF
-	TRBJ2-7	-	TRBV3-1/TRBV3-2	TGTGCCAGCAGCCAATTAACAGACTCCGAGCAGTACTTC	CASSQLTDSEQYF
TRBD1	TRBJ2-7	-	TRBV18	TGTGCCAGCTCACCGCTAGGGGGCGCAGGCGACGAGCAGTACTTC	CASSPLGGAGDEQYF
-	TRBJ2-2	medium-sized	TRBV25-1	TGTGCCAGCAGTGAATCTCGGGATACCGGGGAGCTGTTTTTT	CASSESRDTGELFF
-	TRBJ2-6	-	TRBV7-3	TGTGCCAGCAGCCCAGGACGGAGGTCTGGGGCCAACGTCCTGACTTTC	CASSPGRRSGANVLTF
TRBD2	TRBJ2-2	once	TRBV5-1	TGCGCCAGCAGCTTACTAGCGGGAGTATCTGCCGGGGAGCTGTTTTTT	CASSLLAGVSAGELFF
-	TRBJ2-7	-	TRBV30	TGTGCCTGGAGTCAGGGCATCTCCTACGAGCAGTACTTC	CAWSQGISYEQYF
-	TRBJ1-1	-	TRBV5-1	TGCGCCAGCAGGGCCCCCCTGGGAACTGAAGCTTTCTTT	CASRAPLGTEAFF
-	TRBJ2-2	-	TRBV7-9	TGTGCCAGCAAGGGGACCGGGAACACCGGGGAGCTGTTTTTT	CASKGTGNTGELFF
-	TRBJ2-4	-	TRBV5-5	TGTGCCAGCAGCTTTAGTACACCGCTAGCCAAAAACATTCAGTACTTC	CASSFSTPLAKNIQYF
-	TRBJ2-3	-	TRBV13	TGTGCCAGCAGCTTAGGGACAGGCACAGATACGCAGTATTTT	CASSLGTGTDTQYF
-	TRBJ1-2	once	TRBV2	TGTGCCAGCAGTGACGGGGGATTGGGGGCGAGGGGCTATGGCTACACCTTC	CASSDGGLGARGYGYTF
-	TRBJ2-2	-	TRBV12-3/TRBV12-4	TGTGCCAGCCGCTACACCGGGGAGCTGTTTTTT	CASRYTGELFF
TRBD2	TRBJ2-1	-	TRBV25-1	TGTGCCAGCATGACGGGAGCGGGGGAATACAATGAGCAGTTCTTC	CASMTGAGEYNEQFF
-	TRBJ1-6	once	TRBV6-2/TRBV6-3	TGTGCCAGCAGCGCGGCGGGCGCCAGGAATTCACCCCTCCACTTT	CASSAAGARNSPLHF
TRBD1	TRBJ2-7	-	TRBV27	TGTGCCAGCAGTGGACAGGACTCGGGCTACAAGCAGTACTTC	CASSGQDSGYKQYF
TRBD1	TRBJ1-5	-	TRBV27	TGTGCCAGCAGGGAGACGCGAGGGGGCTGGCAGCCCCAGCATTTT	CASRETRGGWQPQHF
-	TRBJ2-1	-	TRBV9	TGTGCCAGCAGCGTACCAACAGGGATTGGAGAGGGCCCCTACAATGAGCAGTTCTTC	CASSVPTGIGEGPYNEQFF
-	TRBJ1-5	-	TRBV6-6	TGTGCCAGCAGTTACTCTTCTTCCGTCCAGCCCCAGCATTTT	CASSYSSSVQPQHF
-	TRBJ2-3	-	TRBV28	TGTGCCAGCAGGGGAAGCGGTAATACGCAGTATTTT	CASRGSGNTQYF
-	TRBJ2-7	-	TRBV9	TGTGCCAGCAGCTCACGAGAGTACGAGCAGTACTTC	CASSSREYEQYF
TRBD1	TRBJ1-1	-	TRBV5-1	TGCGCCAGCAGCTCGGGGACAGGCATGAACACTGAAGCTTTCTTT	CASSSGTGMNTEAFF
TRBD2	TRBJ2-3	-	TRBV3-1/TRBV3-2	TGTGCCAGCAGCCAAGAGGTCGGTAGGCGGGGGGTCCGAGATACGCAGTATTTT	CASSQEVGRRGVRDTQYF
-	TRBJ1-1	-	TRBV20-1	TGCAGTGCTAGTAAACAGGGTAGGATTCCGAACACTGAAGCTTTCTTT	CSASKQGRIPNTEAFF
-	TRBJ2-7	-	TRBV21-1	TGTGCCAGCAGCCTCATTCGGGGCCACGAGCAGTACTTC	CASSLIRGHEQYF
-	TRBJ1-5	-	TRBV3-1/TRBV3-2	TGTGCCAGCGCGGAAGGCAATCAGCCCCAGCATTTT	CASAEGNQPQHF
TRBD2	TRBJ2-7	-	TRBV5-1	TGCGCCAGCAGCTCGACTAGCGGTACCTACGAGCAGTACTTC	CASSSTSGTYEQYF
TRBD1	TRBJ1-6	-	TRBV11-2	TGTGCCAGCAGCCACCTAACCGGGACAGGGGGATCACCCCTCCACTTT	CASSHLTGTGGSPLHF
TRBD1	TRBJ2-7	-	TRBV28	TGTGCCAGCAGCCCCCCCGTCCGACAGGGAACCTACGAGCAGTACTTC	CASSPPVRQGTYEQYF
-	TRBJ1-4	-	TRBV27	TGTGCCAGCAGCCCGGCAAACGGAAAAAAACTGTTTTTT	CASSPANGKKLFF
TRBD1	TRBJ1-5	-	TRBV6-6	TGTGCCAGCAGACGGTTACAGGGGACGGATCAGCCCCAGCATTTT	CASRRLQGTDQPQHF
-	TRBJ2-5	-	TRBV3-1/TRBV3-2	TGTGCCAGCAGCCCCGCTAAACAAGAGACCCAGTACTTC	CASSPAKQETQYF
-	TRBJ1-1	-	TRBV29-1	TGCAGCGTTGAGTCGGTCACTGAAGCTTTCTTT	CSVESVTEAFF
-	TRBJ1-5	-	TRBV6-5	TGTGCCAGCAGTTTAATGGGTCAGGGCAATCAGCCCCAGCATTTT	CASSLMGQGNQPQHF
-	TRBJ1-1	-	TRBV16	TGTGCCAGCAGCCAATTAGTTACAGGGACAAACACTGAAGCTTTCTTT	CASSQLVTGTNTEAFF
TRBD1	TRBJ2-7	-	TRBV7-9	TGTGCCAGCAGCTTAGGCCCTGACAGGGTCCACGAGCAGTACTTC	CASSLGPDRVHEQYF
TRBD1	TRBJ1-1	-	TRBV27	TGTGCCAGCAGTCGTCCCGGGACAGGGGGAGGAAGGACTGAAGCTTTCTTT	CASSRPGTGGGRTEAFF
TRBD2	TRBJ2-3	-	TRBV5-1	TGCGCCAGCAGCTTGGTTGCGGGAGGCCACACAGATACGCAGTATTTT	CASSLVAGGHTDTQYF
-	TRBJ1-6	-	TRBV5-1	TGCGCCAGCAGTTCCGGGGCCAGCTCCTATAATTCACCCCTCCACTTT	CASSSGASSYNSPLHF
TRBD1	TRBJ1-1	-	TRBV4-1	TGCGCCAGCAGCCAACGAGACAGGGAATTGAGCACTGAAGCTTTCTTT	CASSQRDRELSTEAFF
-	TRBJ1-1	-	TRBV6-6	TGTGCCAGCAACTGGGGGGCCGCCACTGAAGCTTTCTTT	CASNWGAATEAFF
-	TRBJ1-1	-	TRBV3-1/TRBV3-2	TGTGCCAGCAGCCAGAAGAGGGGCGGCCAGGAAGCTTTCTTT	CASSQKRGGQEAFF
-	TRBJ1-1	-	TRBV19	TGTGCCAGTTTATATACCGGGGCAAGAGGAACTGAAGCTTTCTTT	CASLYTGARGTEAFF
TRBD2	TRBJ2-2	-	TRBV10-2	TGCGCCAGCAGTGGACTAGCGACCGGGGAGCTGTTTTTT	CASSGLATGELFF
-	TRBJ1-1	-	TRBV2	TGTGCCAGCACGGTGCTCATGAACACTGAAGCTTTCTTT	CASTVLMNTEAFF
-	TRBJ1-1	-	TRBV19	TGTGCCAGTAGTTCGGGGGTCACTGAAGCTTTCTTT	CASSSGVTEAFF
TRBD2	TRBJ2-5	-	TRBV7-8	TGTGCCAGCAGCTTAGATACTAGCGGTCAACAAGAGACCCAGTACTTC	CASSLDTSGQQETQYF
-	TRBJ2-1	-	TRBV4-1	TGCGCCAGCAGCCAAAGTAGTAGGGGCAATGAGCAGTTCTTC	CASSQSSRGNEQFF
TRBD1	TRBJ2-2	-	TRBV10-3	TGTGCCATCAGTCCGGGACAGGTTAGGGAGAACACCGGGGAGCTGTTTTTT	CAISPGQVRENTGELFF
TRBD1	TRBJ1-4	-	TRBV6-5	TGTGCCAGCAGACCCCCGGGACAGCCCTTAGGAAAACTGTTTTTT	CASRPPGQPLGKLFF
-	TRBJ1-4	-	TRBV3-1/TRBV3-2	TGTGCCAGCAGCCAACAGGGCTGGAGGGGAAAACTGTTTTTT	CASSQQGWRGKLFF
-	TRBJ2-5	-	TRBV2	TGTGCCAGCAGCCCTTGGGGACTCCAAGAGACCCAGTACTTC	CASSPWGLQETQYF
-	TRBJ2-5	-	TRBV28	TGTGCCAGCAGTCCCTCTAGCGTTCTCCAAGAGACCCAGTACTTC	CASSPSSVLQETQYF
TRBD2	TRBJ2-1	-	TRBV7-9	TGTGCCAGCAGCCCTAGGCGGACTAGCGGCACACAGAAGGATGAGCAGTTCTTC	CASSPRRTSGTQKDEQFF
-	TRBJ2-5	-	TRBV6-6	TGTGCCAGCAGTCGGCTACCAAGGGGAGTACTGTCCCAGGAGACCCAGTACTTC	CASSRLPRGVLSQETQYF
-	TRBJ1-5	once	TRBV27	TGTGCCAGCAGTTTATTCGGGGGGATGAGCAATCAGCCCCAGCATTTT	CASSLFGGMSNQPQHF
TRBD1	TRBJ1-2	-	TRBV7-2	TGTGCCAGCAGCTTAGTGTGGGGACAGGGGTTGGATGGCTACACCTTC	CASSLVWGQGLDGYTF
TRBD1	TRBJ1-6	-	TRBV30	TGTGCCTGGAGTACATATCGACAGGGAGGTAATTCACCCCTCCACTTT	CAWSTYRQGGNSPLHF